Listed here are 26 T cell receptor beta chains from one sample, sequenced in a study of patients and donors after allogeneic stem cell transplantation. TCRdb re-analysed the RT-PCR reads in MiXCR, keeping a single row per CDR3 protein. The table has about 200,000 distinct CDR3 sequences, about 40% seen once; the top ten hold 33%. The sequenced sample was blood, either unsorted or a sorted T cell fraction (not recorded which). All receptors come from a human donor who was either an allogeneic HSCT recipient or a stem cell or donor lymphocyte infusion donor (not recorded which). It is not recorded whose cells these are; they may come from a transplant donor.

The chain uses TRBV6-5 and TRBJ2-2; D is undetermined. V was clipped by 6 bases and J by 8 bases, with 10 bases between them. CDR1 and CDR2 (germline): MNHEY, SVGAGI. This CDR3 spans 12 amino acids. The CDR3 spells CASSSRRGELFF. CDR3 bases: TGTGCCAGCAGCAGTCGGCGAGGGGAGCTGTTTTTT.

J is TRBJ2-7 and V is TRBV29-1; D not resolved. Germline V lookup: CDR1 SQVTM, CDR2 ANQGSEA. This CDR3 contains 11 residues. V was shortened by 0 bases and J by 1 base, with 1 base between the two germline ends. CDR3 DNA sequence: TGCAGCGTTGAAGAGTCCTACGAGCAGTACTTC. This translates into CSVEESYEQYF.

The chain carries TRBV12-3 or TRBV12-4 and TRBJ2-3, with 10 bases identical to TRBD1. This CDR3 spans 15 amino acids. The ends lost 5 bases at V and 5 bases at J; junction bases unmatched: 7. The CDR3 reads CASSQTGGSGDTQYF. In DNA, the CDR3 is TGTGCCAGCAGTCAGACAGGGGGCTCAGGAGATACGCAGTATTTT.

This rearrangement joins TRBV9 to TRBJ2-3; TRBD1 matches at 9 bases. CDR3 length: 16 amino acids. J gave up 1 base and V 2 bases, and 5 bases lay outside the gene matches. Germline V gene data show CDR1 as SGDLS and CDR2 as YYNGEE. The CDR3 is CASSVWTGVGTDTQYF. In DNA form, the CDR3 reads TGTGCCAGCAGCGTGTGGACAGGGGTTGGCACAGATACGCAGTATTTT.

A few counts support this clonotype. The chain employs TRBV5-1 and TRBJ2-2; possibly TRBD1 for D (6 bases). This CDR3 has 14 residues. Trimming stripped 0 bases from V and 4 bases from J, with 7 bases between. Looked up from germline, CDR1 is SGHRS and CDR2 is YFSETQ. CDR3 protein: CASSLATGTGELFF. CDR3 DNA sequence: TGCGCCAGCAGCTTGGCGACAGGCACCGGGGAGCTGTTTTTT.

The chain has TRBV20-1 and TRBJ1-1; no clear D gene. Germline V gene lookup returns CDR1 DFQATT and CDR2 SNEGSKA (reference sequence). V lost 3 bases, J lost 4 bases, and 9 bases lay in between. The CDR3 length is 12 residues. CDR3 DNA sequence: TGCAGTGCTAGGGGTGAGCCCACTGAAGCTTTCTTT. As protein: CSARGEPTEAFF.

This sequence joins TRBV9 and TRBJ2-3; 9 nucleotides align to TRBD2. CDR1 is SGDLS, CDR2 YYNGEE, per germline. The CDR3 is made up of 15 amino acids. Trimming took 4 bases from V and 1 from J; bases not matched to a gene: 4. Written as DNA, the CDR3 is TGTGCCAGCAGCCTCAGGACTAGCGGCACAGATACGCAGTATTTT. Translating it yields CASSLRTSGTDTQYF.

This chain connects TRBV4-1 to TRBJ1-2; a weak D match, TRBD1 (6 bases). There are 12 residues in the CDR3. Trimming stripped 4 bases from V and 7 bases from J, with 10 bases between. Per germline, CDR1 MGHRA and CDR2 YSYEKL. DNA of the CDR3: TGCGCCAGCAGCCCGGACAGAATTGGCTACACCTTC. Its protein product is CASSPDRIGYTF.

This clonotype was observed a handful of times. The chain joins TRBV28 to TRBJ1-5, with 8 bases that match TRBD1. The germline V gene has CDR1 MDHEN and CDR2 SYDVKM. J was trimmed by 3 bases and V by 6 bases; bases with no gene match: 7. CDR3 size: 15 residues. The DNA for the CDR3 is TGTGCCAGCAGCAACGACAGGGGAATCAATCAGCCCCAGCATTTT. It is translated as CASSNDRGINQPQHF.

For the CDR3, the DNA is TGTGCCAGCAGCGACCGGAGGGATACGTGGGTAGAGACCCAGTACTTC. It codes for CASSDRRDTWVETQYF. The gene calls are TRBV28 and TRBJ2-5; possible D gene TRBD2, 6 bases. The CDR3 totals 16 residues. Per germline, CDR1 MDHEN and CDR2 SYDVKM. V was clipped by 6 bases and J by 4 bases, with 21 bases between them. The entire variable domain, with the rest obtained from reference TRBV28 and TRBJ2-5, is as follows: DVKVTQSSRYLVKRTGEKVFLECVQDMDHENMFWYRQDPGLGLRLIYFSYDVKMKEKGDIPEGYSVSREKKERFSLILESASTNQTSMYLCASSDRRDTWVETQYFGPGTRLLVL.

A few counts support this clonotype. The V gene is TRBV6-4, the J gene TRBJ1-2; the match to TRBD1 covers 9 bases. The V gene end was trimmed by 4 bases and the J gene end by 6 bases; junction bases not matched to a gene: 6. CDR1 is MRHNA, CDR2 SNTAGT, per germline. The CDR3 spans 14 residues. The CDR3 sequence: CASSATGTGHGYTF. DNA of the CDR3: TGTGCCAGCAGTGCCACCGGGACAGGGCATGGCTACACCTTC.

The rearrangement joins TRBV3-1 to TRBJ1-3; D is unresolved. The ends were cut back, 1 base at V and 0 bases at J, with 13 bases in the middle. The CDR3 is 17 residues long. Germline CDR1 LGHDT, CDR2 YNNKEL (reference sequence). CDR3 DNA: TGTGCCAGCAGCCAAGGCATTGTCCGGACCTCTGGAAACACCATATATTTT. Protein sequence: CASSQGIVRTSGNTIYF. Based on the CDR3 plus reference TRBV3-1 and TRBJ1-3, the full variable domain is DTAVSQTPKYLVTQMGNDKSIKCEQNLGHDTMYWYKQDSKKFLKIMFSYNNKELIINETVPNRFSPKSPDKAHLNLHINSLELGDSAVYFCASSQGIVRTSGNTIYFGEGSWLTVV.

The chain carries TRBV12-3 or TRBV12-4 and TRBJ2-1; 7 positions agree with TRBD2. This CDR3 is 15 amino acids long. The V segment lost 8 bases and the J segment 7 bases; nucleotides outside the gene matches: 14. The CDR3 here is CASRPPPGRSNEQFF. CDR3 in DNA: TGTGCCAGCCGCCCTCCTCCCGGGAGGTCAAATGAGCAGTTCTTC.

This clonotype has just a few counts. This sequence joins TRBV20-1 and TRBJ1-1; D unresolved. Germline V gene data show CDR1 as DFQATT and CDR2 as SNEGSKA (reference sequence). This CDR3 has 13 amino acids. V gave up 3 bases and J gave up 1 base, with 9 bases separating them. The CDR3 reads CSARGGRNTEAFF. CDR3 coding DNA: TGCAGTGCTAGGGGCGGTAGGAACACTGAAGCTTTCTTT.

The chain combines TRBV24-1 with TRBJ2-1, with D possibly being TRBD1 (5 bases). The CDR3 contains 13 residues. CDR1 and CDR2 from the germline V gene are KGHDR and SFDVKD. V lost 6 bases and J lost 6, with 11 bases in between. CDR3 amino acids: CATSTPGLNEQFF. The CDR3 DNA is TGTGCCACCAGTACCCCAGGGCTCAATGAGCAGTTCTTC.

V and J are TRBV12-3 or TRBV12-4 and TRBJ1-4, with D perhaps TRBD1 (6 bases). V was pared by 5 bases and J by 0 bases, with 10 bases between. The CDR3 covers 15 residues. The CDR3 sequence is CASSTRTATNEKLFF. The CDR3 region has the DNA TGTGCCAGCAGTACCCGGACAGCAACTAATGAAAAACTGTTTTTT.

V usage is TRBV6-2 or TRBV6-3 and J usage is TRBJ1-5; TRBD1 is a possible D gene (6 bases). There are 13 residues in the CDR3. Looked up from germline, CDR1 is MNHEY and CDR2 is SVGEGT. Trimming took off 2 bases at V and 9 bases at J, with 11 bases between the two ends. The CDR3 DNA follows: TGTGCCAGCAGTTACGGGGGGGCACTGCCCCAGCATTTT. Translated: CASSYGGALPQHF.

V is TRBV19 and J is TRBJ2-5; 10 positions match TRBD1. Germline CDR1 is LNHDA and CDR2 is SQIVND (reference sequence). The CDR3 contains 14 residues. With 10 bases clipped from V and 5 bases from J, the junction kept 10 bases outside the gene matches. CDR3 DNA: TGTGCCACCTGGGACAGGGGAGTTGGGGAGACCCAGTACTTC. As protein: CATWDRGVGETQYF.

This clonotype was counted only a few times. This sequence joins TRBV6-2 or TRBV6-3 and TRBJ1-1; D is undetermined. From germline, CDR1 is MNHEY and CDR2 SVGEGT. V lost 6 bases, J lost 1 base, and 18 bases lay in between. The CDR3 covers 16 residues. This chain's CDR3 is CASRSQISRWNTEAFF. The CDR3 bases are TGTGCCAGCAGATCCCAGATATCTAGGTGGAACACTGAAGCTTTCTTT.

The chain uses TRBV5-5 and TRBJ2-3; D may be TRBD2 (9 bases). V shed 3 bases and J shed 9 bases, with 23 bases lying between them. CDR3 size: 16 residues. In germline, CDR1 is SGHKS, CDR2 YYEKEE (reference sequence). The CDR3 loop reads CASSWERASGTGTQYF. Here the CDR3 DNA reads TGTGCCAGCAGCTGGGAGAGGGCTAGCGGGACAGGAACGCAGTATTTT.

This clonotype was counted a few times. This rearrangement joins TRBV27 to TRBJ2-3; TRBD2 aligns across 13 bases. Germline V gene data show CDR1 as MNHEY and CDR2 as SMNVEV (reference sequence). The V segment lost 0 bases and the J segment 6 bases; nucleotides outside the gene matches: 3. The length of the CDR3 is 16 residues. This chain's CDR3 is CASSLSTSGRPDTQYF. Here the CDR3 DNA reads TGTGCCAGCAGTTTATCGACTAGCGGGAGGCCCGATACGCAGTATTTT.

This clonotype has only a few counts. V and J are TRBV5-1 and TRBJ1-2, with D perhaps TRBD1 (6 bases). The CDR3 runs to 15 residues. CDR1 and CDR2 from the germline V gene are SGHRS and YFSETQ. V was pared by 3 bases and J by 1 base, with 13 bases between. The CDR3 DNA sequence: TGCGCCAGCAGCTCCGGACAGTTCCTTAACTATGGCTACACCTTC. The encoded protein is CASSSGQFLNYGYTF.

This clonotype has a single count. The chain has TRBV7-6 and TRBJ2-5; D unresolved. V dropped 1 base and J dropped 7 bases, with 7 bases sitting between them. CDR3 length equals 12 residues. Germline V gene lookup returns CDR1 SGHVS and CDR2 FNYEAQ. CDR3 region: CASSLDEVTQYF. Written as DNA, the CDR3 is TGTGCCAGCAGCTTAGATGAAGTGACCCAGTACTTC.

This clonotype was found once. CDR3 region: CASSVANEQFF. The CDR3, as DNA: TGTGCCAGCAGCGTAGCAAATGAGCAGTTCTTC. The chain carries TRBV9 and TRBJ2-1; D is ambiguous. CDR3 length: 11 amino acids. Germline-derived CDR1 and CDR2 are SGDLS and YYNGEE. V was pared by 0 bases and J by 7 bases, with 2 bases between.

This chain connects TRBV12-3 or TRBV12-4 to TRBJ2-7; a possible D gene is TRBD2 (5 bases). CDR3 length: 13 residues. V was trimmed by 6 bases and J by 0 bases, leaving 9 bases between them. CDR3 nucleotide sequence: TGTGCCAGCAGCCTTAGCGACTCCTACGAGCAGTACTTC. It translates to CASSLSDSYEQYF.

This clonotype was seen repeatedly, ten times or more. This chain's CDR3 is CASRWRGSSYNEQFF. As DNA, the CDR3 is TGTGCCAGCAGGTGGAGGGGGAGCTCCTACAATGAGCAGTTCTTC. The chain recombines TRBV5-6 with TRBJ2-1, with D perhaps given as TRBD1 or TRBD2 (6 bases each). Germline values: CDR1 SGHDT, CDR2 YYEEEE. Trimming removed 5 bases at V and 0 bases at J, with 12 bases between. The CDR3 totals 15 residues.